The next 4 T cell receptor beta chains were all read from a single sample in a study of blood T cell repertoires in COVID-19. Clones were read by immunoSEQ multiplex PCR, and TCRdb kept only the in-frame ones, dropping some. This table has some 70,000 clones, roughly 80% appearing once. Sequenced sample: peripheral blood. The receptor set was obtained from a woman between 50 and 59 years old with acute or convalescent COVID-19.

The V gene is TRBV11-2, the J gene TRBJ2-4, with TRBD1 matching over 8 bases. Germline V gene lookup returns CDR1 SGHAT and CDR2 FQNNGV. The CDR3 sequence is 15 residues long. The V segment lost 6 bases and the J segment 7 bases; nucleotides outside the gene matches: 11. CDR3 amino acids: CASRRLGQGANIQYF. CDR3 DNA: TGTGCCAGCAGGCGACTCGGACAGGGAGCGAACATTCAGTACTTC.

The chain combines TRBV27 with TRBJ1-2; D perhaps matches TRBD1 (5 bases). The V and J ends lost 3 bases and 4 bases respectively, with 18 bases between them. Germline CDR1 reads MNHEY; CDR2 reads SMNVEV (reference sequence). The CDR3 covers 16 residues. The CDR3 spells CASSLAPSTETYGYTF. The CDR3 DNA follows: TGTGCCAGCAGTTTGGCCCCCTCGACAGAGACCTATGGCTACACCTTC.

The sample holds one count of this clone. V usage is TRBV29-1 and J usage is TRBJ1-1; possibly TRBD1 for D (5 bases). V dropped 7 bases and J dropped 5 bases, with 14 bases sitting between them. Germline values: CDR1 SQVTM, CDR2 ANQGSEA. The CDR3 has 12 amino acids. CDR3 sequence: CSAYDRGTEAFF. The CDR3 bases are TGCAGCGCCTACGACCGGGGGACTGAAGCTTTCTTT. The full variable domain, its missing parts supplied by reference TRBV29-1 and TRBJ1-1, is SAVISQKPSRDICQRGTSLTIQCQVDSQVTMMFWYRQQPGQSLTLIATANQGSEATYESGFVIDKFPISRPNLTFSTLTVSNMSPEDSSIYLCSAYDRGTEAFFGQGTRLTVV.

V is TRBV5-6 and J is TRBJ2-3; tentative D call: TRBD2 (6 bases). Germline lookup yields CDR1 SGHDT and CDR2 YYEEEE. Between the trimmed V and J ends, which lost 4 bases and 2 bases, there was a span of 14 bases. The CDR3 contains 15 residues. CDR3 sequence reads: CASSLPGSSTDTQYF. The DNA for the CDR3 is TGTGCCAGCAGCCTTCCCGGGAGTTCCACAGATACGCAGTATTTT.